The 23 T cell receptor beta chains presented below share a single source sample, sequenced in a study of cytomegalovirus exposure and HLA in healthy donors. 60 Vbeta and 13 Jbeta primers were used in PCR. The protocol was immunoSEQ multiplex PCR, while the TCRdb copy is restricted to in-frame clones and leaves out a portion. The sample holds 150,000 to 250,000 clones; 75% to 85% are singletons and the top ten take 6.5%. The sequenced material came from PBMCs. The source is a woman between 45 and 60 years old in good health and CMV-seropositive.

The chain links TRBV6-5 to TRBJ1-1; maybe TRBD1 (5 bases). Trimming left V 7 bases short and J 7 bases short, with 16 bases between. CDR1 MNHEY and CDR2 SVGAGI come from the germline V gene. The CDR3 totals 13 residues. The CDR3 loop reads CASNLGAAVEAFF. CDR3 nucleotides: TGTGCCAGCAACTTAGGGGCCGCGGTTGAAGCTTTCTTT.

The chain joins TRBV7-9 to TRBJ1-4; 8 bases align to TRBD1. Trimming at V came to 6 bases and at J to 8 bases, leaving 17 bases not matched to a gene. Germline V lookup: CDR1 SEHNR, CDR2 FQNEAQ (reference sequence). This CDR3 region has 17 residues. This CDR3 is CASRRGQGFGALEKLFF. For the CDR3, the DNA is TGTGCCAGCAGACGAGGACAGGGATTTGGGGCGTTGGAAAAACTGTTTTTT.

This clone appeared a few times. The CDR3 is CASSFGTSGRSSVPYEQYF. CDR3 coding DNA: TGTGCCAGCAGCTTCGGGACTAGCGGGAGGTCTTCTGTACCCTACGAGCAGTACTTC. V gene TRBV7-9 combines with J gene TRBJ2-7; the match to TRBD2 covers 15 bases. In germline, CDR1 is SEHNR, CDR2 FQNEAQ (reference sequence). This CDR3 has 19 residues. J gave up 2 bases and V 3 bases, and 11 bases lay outside the gene matches. The full variable domain, its missing parts supplied by reference TRBV7-9 and TRBJ2-7, is DTGVSQNPRHKITKRGQNVTFRCDPISEHNRLYWYRQTLGQGPEFLTYFQNEAQLEKSRLLSDRFSAERPKGSFSTLEIQRTEQGDSAMYLCASSFGTSGRSSVPYEQYFGPGTRLTVT.

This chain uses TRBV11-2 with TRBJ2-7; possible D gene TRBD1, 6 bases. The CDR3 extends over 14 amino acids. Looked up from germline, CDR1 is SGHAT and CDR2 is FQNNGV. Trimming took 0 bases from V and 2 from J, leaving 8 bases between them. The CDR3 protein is CASSLEQGPYEQYF. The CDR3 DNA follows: TGTGCCAGCAGCTTAGAACAGGGTCCCTACGAGCAGTACTTC. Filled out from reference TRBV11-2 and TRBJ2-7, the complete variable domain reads EAGVAQSPRYKIIEKRQSVAFWCNPISGHATLYWYQQILGQGPKLLIQFQNNGVVDDSQLPKDRFSAERLKGVDSTLKIQPAKLEDSAVYLCASSLEQGPYEQYFGPGTRLTVT.

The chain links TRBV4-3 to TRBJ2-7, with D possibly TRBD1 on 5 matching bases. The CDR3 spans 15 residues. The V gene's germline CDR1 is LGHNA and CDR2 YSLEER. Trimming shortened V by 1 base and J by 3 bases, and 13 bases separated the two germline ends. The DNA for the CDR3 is TGCGCCAGCAGCCAAGGGGCAGGGTCTGTCTACGAGCAGTACTTC. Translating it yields CASSQGAGSVYEQYF.

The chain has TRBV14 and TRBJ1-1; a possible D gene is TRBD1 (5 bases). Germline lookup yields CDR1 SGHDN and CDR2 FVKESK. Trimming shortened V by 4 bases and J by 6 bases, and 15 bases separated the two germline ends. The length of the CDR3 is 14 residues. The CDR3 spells CASSLSFGASEAFF. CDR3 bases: TGTGCCAGCAGCCTTTCCTTTGGGGCTTCTGAAGCTTTCTTT.

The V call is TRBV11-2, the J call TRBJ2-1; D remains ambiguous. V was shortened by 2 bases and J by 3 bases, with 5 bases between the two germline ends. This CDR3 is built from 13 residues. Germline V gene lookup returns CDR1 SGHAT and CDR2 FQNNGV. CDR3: CASSLPVYNEQFF. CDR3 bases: TGTGCCAGCAGCTTACCAGTCTACAATGAGCAGTTCTTC. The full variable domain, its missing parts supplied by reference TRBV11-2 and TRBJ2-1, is EAGVAQSPRYKIIEKRQSVAFWCNPISGHATLYWYQQILGQGPKLLIQFQNNGVVDDSQLPKDRFSAERLKGVDSTLKIQPAKLEDSAVYLCASSLPVYNEQFFGPGTRLTVL.

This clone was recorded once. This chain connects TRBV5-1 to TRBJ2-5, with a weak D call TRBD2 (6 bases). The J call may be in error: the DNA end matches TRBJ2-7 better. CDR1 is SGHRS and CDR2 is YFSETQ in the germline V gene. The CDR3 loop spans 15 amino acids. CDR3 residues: CASSLAGTGIYEQYF. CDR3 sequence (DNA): TGCGCCAGCAGCTTGGCCGGGACTGGGATCTACGAGCAGTACTTC.

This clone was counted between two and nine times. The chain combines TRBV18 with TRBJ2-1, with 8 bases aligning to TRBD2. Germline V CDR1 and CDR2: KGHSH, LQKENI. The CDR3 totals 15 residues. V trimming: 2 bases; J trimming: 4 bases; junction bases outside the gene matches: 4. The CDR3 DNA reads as TGTGCCAGCTCACCAAGGTCTAGCGGGTACAATGAGCAGTTCTTC. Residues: CASSPRSSGYNEQFF.

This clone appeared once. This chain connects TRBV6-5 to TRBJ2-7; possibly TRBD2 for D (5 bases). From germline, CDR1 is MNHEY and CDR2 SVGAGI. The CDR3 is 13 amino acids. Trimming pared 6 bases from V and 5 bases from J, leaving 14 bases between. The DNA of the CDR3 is TGTGCCAGCAGCTCGGGAAATTTCGACGAGCAGTACTTC. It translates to CASSSGNFDEQYF.

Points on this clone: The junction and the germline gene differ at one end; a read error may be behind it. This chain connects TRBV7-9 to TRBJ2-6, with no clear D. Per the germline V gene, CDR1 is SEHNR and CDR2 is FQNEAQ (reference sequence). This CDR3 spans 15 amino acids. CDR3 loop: CSSSFSAAGANVLTF. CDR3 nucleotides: TGTTCCAGCAGCTTCTCCGCGGCTGGGGCCAACGTCCTGACTTTC.

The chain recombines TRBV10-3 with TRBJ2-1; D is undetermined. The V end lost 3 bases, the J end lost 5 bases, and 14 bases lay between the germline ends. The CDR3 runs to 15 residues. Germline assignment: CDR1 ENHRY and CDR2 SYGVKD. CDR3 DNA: TGTGCCATCAGTGACTCCGATCGGGTGGACAATGAGCAGTTCTTC. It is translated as CAISDSDRVDNEQFF.

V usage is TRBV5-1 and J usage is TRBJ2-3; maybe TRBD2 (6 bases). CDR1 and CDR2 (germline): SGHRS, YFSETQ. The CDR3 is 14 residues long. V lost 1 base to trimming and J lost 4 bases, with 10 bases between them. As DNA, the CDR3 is TGCGCCAGCAGCTTGTCGGGGGACTCAGATACGCAGTATTTT. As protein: CASSLSGDSDTQYF.

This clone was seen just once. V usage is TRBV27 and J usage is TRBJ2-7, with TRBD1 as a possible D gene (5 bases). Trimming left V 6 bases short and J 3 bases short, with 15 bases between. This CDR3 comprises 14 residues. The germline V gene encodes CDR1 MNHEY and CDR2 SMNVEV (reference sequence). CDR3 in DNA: TGTGCCAGCAGCGTCTGGGGCGCAAACTACGAGCAGTACTTC. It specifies CASSVWGANYEQYF.

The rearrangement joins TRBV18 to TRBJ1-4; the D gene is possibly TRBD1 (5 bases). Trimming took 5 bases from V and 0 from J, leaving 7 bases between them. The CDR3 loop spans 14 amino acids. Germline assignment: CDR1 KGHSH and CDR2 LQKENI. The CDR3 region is CASSGAATNEKLFF. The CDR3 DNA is TGTGCCAGCTCAGGGGCCGCAACTAATGAAAAACTGTTTTTT.

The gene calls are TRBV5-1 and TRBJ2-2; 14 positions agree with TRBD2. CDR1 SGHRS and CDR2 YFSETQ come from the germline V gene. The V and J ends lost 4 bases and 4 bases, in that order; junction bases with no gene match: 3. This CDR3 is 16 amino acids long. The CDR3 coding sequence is TGCGCCAGCAGCCTCGGGACTAGCGGGAGCACCGGGGAGCTGTTTTTT. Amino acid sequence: CASSLGTSGSTGELFF.

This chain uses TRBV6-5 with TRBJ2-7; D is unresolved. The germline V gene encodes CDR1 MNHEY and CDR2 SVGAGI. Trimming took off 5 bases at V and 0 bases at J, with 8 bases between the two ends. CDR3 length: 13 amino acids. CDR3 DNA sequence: TGTGCCAGCAGTAGCACCTACTCCTACGAGCAGTACTTC. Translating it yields CASSSTYSYEQYF.

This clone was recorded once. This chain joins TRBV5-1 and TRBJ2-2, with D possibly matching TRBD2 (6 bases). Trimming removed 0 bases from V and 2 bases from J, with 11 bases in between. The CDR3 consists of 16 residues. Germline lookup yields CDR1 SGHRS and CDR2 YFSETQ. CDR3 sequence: CASSLAGGVNTGELFF. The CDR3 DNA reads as TGCGCCAGCAGCTTGGCCGGGGGAGTCAACACCGGGGAGCTGTTTTTT.

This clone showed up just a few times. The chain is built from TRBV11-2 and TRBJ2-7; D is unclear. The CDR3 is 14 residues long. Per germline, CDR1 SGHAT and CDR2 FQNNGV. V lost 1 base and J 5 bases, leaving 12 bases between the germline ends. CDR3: CASSLAGYRNEQYF. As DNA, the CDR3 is TGTGCCAGCAGCTTAGCGGGTTACCGGAACGAGCAGTACTTC.

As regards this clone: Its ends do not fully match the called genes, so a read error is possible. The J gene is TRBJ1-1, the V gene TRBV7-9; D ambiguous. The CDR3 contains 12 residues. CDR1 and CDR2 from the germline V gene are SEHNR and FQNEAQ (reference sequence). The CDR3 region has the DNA TGTTCCAGCAGCCTTGAGTGGACTGAAGCTTTCTTT. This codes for CSSSLEWTEAFF.

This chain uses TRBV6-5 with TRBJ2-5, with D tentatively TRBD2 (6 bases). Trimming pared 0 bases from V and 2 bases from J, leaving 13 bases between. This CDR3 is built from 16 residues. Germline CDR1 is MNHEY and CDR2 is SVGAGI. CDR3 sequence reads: CASSYSAVGGQETQYF. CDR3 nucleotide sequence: TGTGCCAGCAGTTACTCAGCGGTTGGGGGGCAAGAGACCCAGTACTTC.

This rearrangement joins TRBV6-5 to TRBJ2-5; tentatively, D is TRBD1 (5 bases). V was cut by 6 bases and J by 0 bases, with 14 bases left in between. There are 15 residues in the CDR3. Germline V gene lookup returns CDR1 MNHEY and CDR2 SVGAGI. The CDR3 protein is CASSHTTANQETQYF. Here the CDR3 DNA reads TGTGCCAGCAGCCACACGACAGCCAACCAAGAGACCCAGTACTTC.

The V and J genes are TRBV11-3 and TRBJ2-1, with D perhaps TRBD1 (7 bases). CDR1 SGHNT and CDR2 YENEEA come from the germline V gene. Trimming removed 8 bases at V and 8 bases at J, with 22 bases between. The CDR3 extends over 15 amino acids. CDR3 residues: CASGGGAGGSHEQFF. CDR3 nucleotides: TGTGCCAGCGGGGGCGGGGCAGGGGGTAGCCATGAGCAGTTCTTC.